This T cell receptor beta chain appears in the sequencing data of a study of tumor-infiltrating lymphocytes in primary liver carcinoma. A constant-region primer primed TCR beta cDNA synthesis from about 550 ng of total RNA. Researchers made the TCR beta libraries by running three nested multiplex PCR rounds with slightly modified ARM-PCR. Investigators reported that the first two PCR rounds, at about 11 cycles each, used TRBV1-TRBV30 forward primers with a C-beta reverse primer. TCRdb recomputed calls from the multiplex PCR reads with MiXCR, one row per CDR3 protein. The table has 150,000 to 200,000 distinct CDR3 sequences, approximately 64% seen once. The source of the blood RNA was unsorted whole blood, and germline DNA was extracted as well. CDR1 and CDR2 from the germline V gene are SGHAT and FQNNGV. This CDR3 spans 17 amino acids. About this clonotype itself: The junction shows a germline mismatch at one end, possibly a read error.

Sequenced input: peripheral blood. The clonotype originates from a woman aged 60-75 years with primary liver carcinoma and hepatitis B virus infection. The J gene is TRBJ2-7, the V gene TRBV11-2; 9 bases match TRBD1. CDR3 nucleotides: TGTGTCAGCAGCCCAAGGACAGGGGCCGGGAGCCCCTACGAGCAATACTTC. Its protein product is CVSSPRTGAGSPYEQYF.